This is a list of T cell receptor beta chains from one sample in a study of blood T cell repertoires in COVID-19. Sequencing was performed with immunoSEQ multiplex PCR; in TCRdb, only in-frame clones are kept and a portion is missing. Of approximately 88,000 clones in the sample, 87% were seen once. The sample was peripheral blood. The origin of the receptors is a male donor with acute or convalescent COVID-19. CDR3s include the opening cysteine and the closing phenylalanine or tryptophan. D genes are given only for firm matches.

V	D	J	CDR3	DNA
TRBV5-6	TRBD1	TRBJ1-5	CASSPQGAPQPQHF	TGTGCCAGCAGCCCACAGGGGGCCCCTCAGCCCCAGCATTTT
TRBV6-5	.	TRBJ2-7	CASSFLGSEQYF	TGTGCCAGCAGTTTTTTAGGGAGCGAGCAGTACTTC
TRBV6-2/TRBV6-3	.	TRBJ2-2	CASSYWQTNTGELFF	TGTGCCAGCAGTTACTGGCAGACTAACACCGGGGAGCTGTTTTTT
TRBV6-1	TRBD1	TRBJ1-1	CASSDYTGVNTEAFF	TGTGCCAGCAGTGATTACACAGGGGTGAACACTGAAGCTTTCTTT
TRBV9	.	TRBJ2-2	CASSASGVGGELFF	TGTGCCAGCAGCGCATCGGGGGTGGGCGGGGAGCTGTTTTTT
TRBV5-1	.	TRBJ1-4	CASSSRPAGEKLFF	TGCGCCAGCAGCTCTAGACCAGCTGGTGAAAAACTGTTTTTT
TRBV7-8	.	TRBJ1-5	CASSSARVGDQPQHF	TGTGCCAGCAGCTCAGCCAGGGTAGGAGATCAGCCCCAGCATTTT
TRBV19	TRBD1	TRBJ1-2	CASSAGTGSNYGYTF	TGTGCCAGTAGTGCCGGGACAGGAAGCAACTATGGCTACACCTTC
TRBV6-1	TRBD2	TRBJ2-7	CASSDRSSGEGEQYF	TGTGCCAGCAGTGACCGATCCTCCGGGGAGGGCGAGCAGTACTTC
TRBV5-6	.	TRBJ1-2	CASSREGRWTYGYTF	TGTGCCAGCAGCCGGGAAGGCAGATGGACCTATGGCTACACCTTC
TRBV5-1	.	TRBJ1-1	CASSSVGARGTEAFF	TGCGCCAGCAGCTCCGTCGGGGCGCGGGGCACTGAAGCTTTCTTT
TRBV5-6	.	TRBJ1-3	CASSRWTVRSGNTIYF	TGTGCCAGCAGCCGTTGGACAGTACGCTCTGGAAACACCATATATTTT
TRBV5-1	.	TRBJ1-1	CASSLGQRLNTEAFF	TGCGCCAGCAGCTTGGGACAGAGATTGAACACTGAAGCTTTCTTT
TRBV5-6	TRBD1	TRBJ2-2	CASSPGTGGTGELFF	TGTGCCAGCAGTCCTGGGACAGGGGGAACCGGGGAGCTGTTTTTT
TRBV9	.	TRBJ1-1	CASSVAPDYEAFF	TGTGCCAGCAGCGTAGCTCCAGATTATGAAGCTTTCTTT
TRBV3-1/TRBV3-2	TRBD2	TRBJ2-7	CASSLGLAYEQYF	TGTGCCAGCAGCCTCGGACTAGCCTACGAGCAGTACTTC
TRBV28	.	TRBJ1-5	CASSQQGGRDQPQHF	TGTGCCAGCAGTCAACAGGGAGGGAGGGATCAGCCCCAGCATTTT
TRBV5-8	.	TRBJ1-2	CASSLERGAALQGDGYTF	TGTGCCAGCAGCTTAGAACGTGGGGCGGCCCTTCAGGGCGATGGCTACACCTTC
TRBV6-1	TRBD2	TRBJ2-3	CASSDLVGLASYPDTQYF	TGTGCCAGCAGTGATCTCGTGGGACTAGCGTCATATCCAGATACGCAGTATTTT
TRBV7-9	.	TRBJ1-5	CASSFNLGGDSNQPQHF	TGTGCCAGCAGCTTTAACCTAGGGGGGGATAGCAATCAGCCCCAGCATTTT
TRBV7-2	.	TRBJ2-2	CASSAQGGNTGELFF	TGTGCCAGCAGCGCCCAGGGGGGAAACACCGGGGAGCTGTTTTTT
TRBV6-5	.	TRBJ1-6	CASRTGVYNSPLHF	TGTGCCAGCAGAACGGGGGTTTATAATTCACCCCTCCACTTT